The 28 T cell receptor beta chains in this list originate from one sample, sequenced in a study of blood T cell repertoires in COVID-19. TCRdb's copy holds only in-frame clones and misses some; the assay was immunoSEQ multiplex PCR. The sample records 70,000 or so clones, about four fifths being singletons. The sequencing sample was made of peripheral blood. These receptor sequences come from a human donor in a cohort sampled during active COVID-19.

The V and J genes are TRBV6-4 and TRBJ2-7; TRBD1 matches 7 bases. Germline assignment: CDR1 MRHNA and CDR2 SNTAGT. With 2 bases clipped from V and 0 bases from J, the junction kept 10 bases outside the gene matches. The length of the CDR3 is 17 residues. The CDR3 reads CASSDNTGTANSYEQYF. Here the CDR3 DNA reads TGTGCCAGCAGTGACAATACCGGGACAGCGAACTCCTACGAGCAGTACTTC.

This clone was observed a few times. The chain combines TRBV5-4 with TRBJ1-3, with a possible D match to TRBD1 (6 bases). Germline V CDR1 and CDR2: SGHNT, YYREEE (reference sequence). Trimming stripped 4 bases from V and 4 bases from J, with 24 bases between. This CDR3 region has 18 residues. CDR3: CASSPKPTGRMGGNTIYF. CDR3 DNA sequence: TGTGCCAGCAGCCCAAAACCGACAGGCAGAATGGGGGGAAACACCATATATTTT.

The CDR3 protein is CASSYRLAGPGSTDTQYF. In nucleotides, the CDR3 is TGTGCCAGCAGCTATCGACTAGCGGGACCAGGTAGCACAGATACGCAGTATTTT. V and J are TRBV7-6 and TRBJ2-3, with 11 bases matching TRBD2. The V segment lost 4 bases and the J segment 0 bases; nucleotides outside the gene matches: 9. Germline CDR1 is SGHVS and CDR2 is FNYEAQ. The CDR3 loop spans 18 amino acids.

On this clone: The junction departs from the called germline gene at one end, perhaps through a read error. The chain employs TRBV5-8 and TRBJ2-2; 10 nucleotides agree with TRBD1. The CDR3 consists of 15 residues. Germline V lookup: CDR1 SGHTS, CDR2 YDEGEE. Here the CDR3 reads CASSPGQGNPGELFF. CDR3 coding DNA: TGTGCCAGCAGCCCGGGACAGGGGAACCCCGGGGAGCTGTTTTTT.

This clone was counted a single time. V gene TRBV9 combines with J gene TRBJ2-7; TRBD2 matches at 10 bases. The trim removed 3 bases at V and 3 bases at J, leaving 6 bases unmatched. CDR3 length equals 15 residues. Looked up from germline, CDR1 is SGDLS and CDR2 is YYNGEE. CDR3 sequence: CASSEAGTSDYEQYF. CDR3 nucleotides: TGTGCCAGCAGCGAGGCCGGGACTAGCGACTACGAGCAGTACTTC.

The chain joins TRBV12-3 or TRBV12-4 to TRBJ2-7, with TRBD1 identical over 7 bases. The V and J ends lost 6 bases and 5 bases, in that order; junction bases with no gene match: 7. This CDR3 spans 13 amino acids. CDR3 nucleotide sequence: TGTGCCAGCAGCCGCGACAGGGCGGACGAGCAGTACTTC. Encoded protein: CASSRDRADEQYF.

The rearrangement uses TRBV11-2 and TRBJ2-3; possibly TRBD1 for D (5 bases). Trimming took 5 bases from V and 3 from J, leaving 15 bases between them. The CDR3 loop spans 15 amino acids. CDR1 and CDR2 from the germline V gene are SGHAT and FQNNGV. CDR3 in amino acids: CASSQGRLETDTQYF. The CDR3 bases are TGTGCCAGCAGCCAGGGCCGGCTCGAAACAGATACGCAGTATTTT. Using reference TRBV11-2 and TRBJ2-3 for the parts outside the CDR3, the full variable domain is EAGVAQSPRYKIIEKRQSVAFWCNPISGHATLYWYQQILGQGPKLLIQFQNNGVVDDSQLPKDRFSAERLKGVDSTLKIQPAKLEDSAVYLCASSQGRLETDTQYFGPGTRLTVL.

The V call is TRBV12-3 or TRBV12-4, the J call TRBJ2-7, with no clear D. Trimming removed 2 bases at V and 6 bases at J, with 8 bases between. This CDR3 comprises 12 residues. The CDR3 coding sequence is TGTGCCAGCAGTTTAACTGGGCCCGAGCAGTACTTC. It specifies CASSLTGPEQYF.

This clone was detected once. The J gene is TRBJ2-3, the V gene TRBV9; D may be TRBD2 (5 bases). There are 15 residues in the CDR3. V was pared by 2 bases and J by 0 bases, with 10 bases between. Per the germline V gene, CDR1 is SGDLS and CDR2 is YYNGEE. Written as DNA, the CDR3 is TGTGCCAGCAGCGTCGACTACCTAAGCACAGATACGCAGTATTTT. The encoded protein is CASSVDYLSTDTQYF.

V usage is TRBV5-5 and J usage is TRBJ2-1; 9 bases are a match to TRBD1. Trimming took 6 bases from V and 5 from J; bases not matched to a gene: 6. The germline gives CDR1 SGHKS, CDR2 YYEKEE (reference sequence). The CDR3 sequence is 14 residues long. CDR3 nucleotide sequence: TGTGCCAGCACCATCACAGGGGGCCACAATGAGCAGTTCTTC. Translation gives CASTITGGHNEQFF.

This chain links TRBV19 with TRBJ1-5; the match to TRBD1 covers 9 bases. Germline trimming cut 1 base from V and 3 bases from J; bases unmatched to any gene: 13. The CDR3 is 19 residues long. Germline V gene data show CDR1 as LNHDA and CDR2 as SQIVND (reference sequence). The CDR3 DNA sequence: TGTGCCAGTAGTATAGGAACCACAGGGGGCGTTTTGGTCAATCAGCCCCAGCATTTT. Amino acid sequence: CASSIGTTGGVLVNQPQHF.

The CDR3 DNA follows: TGTGCCAGCAGTTTATCCCCCTTACTCCCCTACAATGAGCAGTTCTTC. This gives the protein CASSLSPLLPYNEQFF. The chain couples TRBV27 to TRBJ2-1; D uncertain. The CDR3 is made up of 16 amino acids. Germline assignment: CDR1 MNHEY and CDR2 SMNVEV (reference sequence). The ends were cut back, 0 bases at V and 2 bases at J, with 11 bases in the middle.

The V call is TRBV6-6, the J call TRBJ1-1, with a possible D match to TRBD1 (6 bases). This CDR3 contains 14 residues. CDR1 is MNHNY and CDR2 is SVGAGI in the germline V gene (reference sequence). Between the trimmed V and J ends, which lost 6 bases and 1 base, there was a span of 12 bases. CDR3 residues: CASSYRTANTEAFF. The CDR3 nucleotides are TGTGCCAGCAGCTATAGGACAGCGAACACTGAAGCTTTCTTT.

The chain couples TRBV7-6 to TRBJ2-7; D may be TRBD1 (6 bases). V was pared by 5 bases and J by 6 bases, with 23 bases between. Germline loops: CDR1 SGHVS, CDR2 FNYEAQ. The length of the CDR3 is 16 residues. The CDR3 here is CASSSEQGPPAVEQYF. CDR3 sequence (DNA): TGTGCCAGCAGCAGTGAACAGGGACCCCCGGCCGTCGAGCAGTACTTC.

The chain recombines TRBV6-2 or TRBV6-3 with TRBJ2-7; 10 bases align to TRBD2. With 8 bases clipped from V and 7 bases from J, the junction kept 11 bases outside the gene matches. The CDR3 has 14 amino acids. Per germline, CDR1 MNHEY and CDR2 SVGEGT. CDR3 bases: TGTGCCAGCGGCCCCAGCGGGAGGGCCTGGGAGCAGTACTTC. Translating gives CASGPSGRAWEQYF.

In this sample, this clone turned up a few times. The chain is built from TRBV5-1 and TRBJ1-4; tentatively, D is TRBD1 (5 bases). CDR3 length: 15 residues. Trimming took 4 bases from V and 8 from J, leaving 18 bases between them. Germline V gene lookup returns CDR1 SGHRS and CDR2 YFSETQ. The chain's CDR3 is CASSISGSDGEKLFF. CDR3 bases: TGCGCCAGCAGCATTTCAGGGTCGGACGGGGAAAAACTGTTTTTT. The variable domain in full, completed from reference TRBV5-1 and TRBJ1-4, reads KAGVTQTPRYLIKTRGQQVTLSCSPISGHRSVSWYQQTPGQGLQFLFEYFSETQRNKGNFPGRFSGRQFSNSRSEMNVSTLELGDSALYLCASSISGSDGEKLFFGSGTQLSVL.

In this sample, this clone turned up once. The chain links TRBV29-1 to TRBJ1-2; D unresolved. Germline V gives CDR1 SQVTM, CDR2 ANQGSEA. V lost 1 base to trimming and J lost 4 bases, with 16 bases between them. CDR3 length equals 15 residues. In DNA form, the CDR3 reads TGCAGCGTTGAAGCCTCGAGGGCAGGCCCCTATGGCTACACCTTC. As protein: CSVEASRAGPYGYTF.

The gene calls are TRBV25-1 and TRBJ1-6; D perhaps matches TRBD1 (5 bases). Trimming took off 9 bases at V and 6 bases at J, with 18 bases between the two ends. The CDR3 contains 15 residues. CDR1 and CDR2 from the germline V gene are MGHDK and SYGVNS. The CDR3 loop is CARDPRQFRNSPLHF. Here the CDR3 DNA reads TGTGCCAGGGATCCGAGACAGTTTCGTAATTCACCCCTCCACTTT. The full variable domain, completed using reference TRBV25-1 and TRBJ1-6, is EADIYQTPRYLVIGTGKKITLECSQTMGHDKMYWYQQDPGMELHLIHYSYGVNSTEKGDLSSESTVSRIRTEHFPLTLESARPSHTSQYLCARDPRQFRNSPLHFGNGTRLTVT.

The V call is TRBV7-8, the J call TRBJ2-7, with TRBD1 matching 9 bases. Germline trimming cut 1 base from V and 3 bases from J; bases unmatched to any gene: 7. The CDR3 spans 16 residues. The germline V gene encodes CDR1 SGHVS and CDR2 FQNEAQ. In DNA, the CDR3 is TGTGCCAGCAGCTTAGAGCCGGGACAGGGCGTCTACGAGCAGTACTTC. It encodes CASSLEPGQGVYEQYF. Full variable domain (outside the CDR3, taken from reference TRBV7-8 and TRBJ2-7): GAGVSQSPRYKVAKRGQDVALRCDPISGHVSLFWYQQALGQGPEFLTYFQNEAQLDKSGLPSDRFFAERPEGSVSTLKIQRTQQEDSAVYLCASSLEPGQGVYEQYFGPGTRLTVT.

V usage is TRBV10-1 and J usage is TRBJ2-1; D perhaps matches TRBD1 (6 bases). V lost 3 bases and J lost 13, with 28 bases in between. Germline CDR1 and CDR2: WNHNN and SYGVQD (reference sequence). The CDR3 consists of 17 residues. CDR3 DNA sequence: TGCGCCAGCAGTGACCCACAGGGCGTCTCAGCGCACGGTGGCCAGTTCTTC. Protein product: CASSDPQGVSAHGGQFF.

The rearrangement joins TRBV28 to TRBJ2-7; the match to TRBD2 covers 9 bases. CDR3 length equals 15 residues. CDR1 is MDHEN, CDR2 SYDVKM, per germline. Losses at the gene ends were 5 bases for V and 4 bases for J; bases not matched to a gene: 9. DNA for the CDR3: TGTGCCAGCAGTGGGGGACTAGCAGAAATTTACGAGCAGTACTTC. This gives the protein CASSGGLAEIYEQYF. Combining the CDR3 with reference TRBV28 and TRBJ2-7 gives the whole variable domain DVKVTQSSRYLVKRTGEKVFLECVQDMDHENMFWYRQDPGLGLRLIYFSYDVKMKEKGDIPEGYSVSREKKERFSLILESASTNQTSMYLCASSGGLAEIYEQYFGPGTRLTVT.

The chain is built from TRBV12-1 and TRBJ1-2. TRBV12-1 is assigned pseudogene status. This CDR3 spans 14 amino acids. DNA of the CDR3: TGTGCCAGCAGCTTTCTTACGGCTAACTATGGCTACACCTTC. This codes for CASSFLTANYGYTF.

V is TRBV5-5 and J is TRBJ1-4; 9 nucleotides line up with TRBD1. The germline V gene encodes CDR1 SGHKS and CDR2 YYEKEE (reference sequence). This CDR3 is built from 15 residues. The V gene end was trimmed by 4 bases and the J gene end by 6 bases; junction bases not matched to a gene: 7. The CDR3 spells CASSEPDRGDEKLFF. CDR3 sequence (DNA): TGTGCCAGCAGCGAGCCCGACAGGGGGGATGAAAAACTGTTTTTT.

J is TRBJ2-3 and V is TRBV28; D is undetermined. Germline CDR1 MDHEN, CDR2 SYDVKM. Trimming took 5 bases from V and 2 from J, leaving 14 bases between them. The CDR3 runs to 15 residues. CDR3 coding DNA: TGTGCCAGCAGTGATGTTCAGGAACACACAGATACGCAGTATTTT. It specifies CASSDVQEHTDTQYF.

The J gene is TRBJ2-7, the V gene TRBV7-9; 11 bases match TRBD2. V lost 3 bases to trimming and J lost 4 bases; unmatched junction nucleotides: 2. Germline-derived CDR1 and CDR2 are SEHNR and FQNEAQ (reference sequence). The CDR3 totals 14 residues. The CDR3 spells CASSLTSGIYEQYF. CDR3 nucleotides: TGTGCCAGCAGCTTGACTAGCGGGATTTACGAGCAGTACTTC.

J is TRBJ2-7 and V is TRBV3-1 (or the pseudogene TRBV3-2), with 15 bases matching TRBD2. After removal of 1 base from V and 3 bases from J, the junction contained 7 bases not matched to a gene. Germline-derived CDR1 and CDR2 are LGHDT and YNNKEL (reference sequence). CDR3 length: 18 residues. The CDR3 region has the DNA TGTGCCAGCAGCCAAGGGACTAGCGGGAGGGCCAGGAACTACGAGCAGTACTTC. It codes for CASSQGTSGRARNYEQYF.

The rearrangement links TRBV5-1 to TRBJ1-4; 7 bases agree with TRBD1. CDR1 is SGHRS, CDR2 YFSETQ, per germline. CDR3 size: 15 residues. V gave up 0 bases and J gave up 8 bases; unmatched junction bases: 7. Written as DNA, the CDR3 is TGCGCCAGCAGCTTGGGGGACAGCCGGAAGGAAAAACTGTTTTTT. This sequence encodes CASSLGDSRKEKLFF.

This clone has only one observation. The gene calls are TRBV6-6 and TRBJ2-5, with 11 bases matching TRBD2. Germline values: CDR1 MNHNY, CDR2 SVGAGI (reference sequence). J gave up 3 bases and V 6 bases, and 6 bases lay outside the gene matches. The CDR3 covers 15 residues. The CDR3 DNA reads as TGTGCCAGCAGGCGGGGGACTAGCGGAGAAGAGACCCAGTACTTC. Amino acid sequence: CASRRGTSGEETQYF.